Below, one T cell receptor beta chain is given with its context. The data were obtained in a study of blood T cell repertoires in COVID-19. Study information: Material from acute and convalescent COVID-19 was sourced from the United States, Italy and Spain. The analysed material was cDNA or gDNA that came from T cells, B-cell-depleted T cells, or PBMCs.

Per the study methods: Amplifying reference gene primers gave estimates of nucleated cell counts. This table comes from immunoSEQ multiplex PCR, and its TCRdb copy is limited to in-frame clones, with some not included. The V and J calls and clone size are taken from that table; D and trimming were inferred from the DNA. Of around 100,000 clones in the sample, roughly nine tenths were seen once. The germline gives CDR1 MNHEY, CDR2 SVGEGT. The germline V and J ends were trimmed by 2 bases and 6 bases, with 12 bases remaining between them. The CDR3 has 14 amino acids. The source material was peripheral blood. This sequence originates from a man between 45 and 60 years old with active COVID-19. The V gene is TRBV6-2 or TRBV6-3, the J gene TRBJ2-3; possibly TRBD2 for D (6 bases). CDR3 sequence reads: CASSYRPGEDTQYF. The CDR3 nucleotides are TGTGCCAGCAGTTACCGGCCGGGGGAGGATACGCAGTATTTT.